This T cell receptor (beta chain) is from a study of cytomegalovirus exposure and HLA in healthy donors. This CDR3 is built from 11 residues. CDR1 and CDR2 from the germline V gene are SEHNR and FQNEAQ (reference sequence). Primers for the PCR totalled 60 Vbeta and 13 Jbeta. Only in-frame clones appear in the TCRdb table, and some are missing; sequencing was by immunoSEQ multiplex PCR. The repertoire holds approximately 170,000 clones, with more than 75% as singletons. Remarks on this clone: Compared with germline, one end of the junction differs, possibly owing to a read error.

The receptor was isolated from a man in his thirties or forties in good health and CMV-seropositive. The chain employs TRBV7-9 and TRBJ1-2, with 7 nucleotides matching TRBD1. Sequencing was carried out using PBMCs. The CDR3 is CASSSLTGTAF. The CDR3 bases are TGTGCCAGCAGCTCCCTTACCGGGACAGCCTTC.